The T cell receptor (beta chain) described here comes from a study of Graves' ophthalmopathy and Graves' hyperthyroidism. Overall study results and limits: Blood also harbored most expanded thyroid clonotypes above 0.001 frequency. The study's model predicted ophthalmopathy progression at about 64% sensitivity and approximately 72% specificity.

Those donors who had ophthalmopathy presented with moderate-to-severe activity, a CAS of ≥3, a NOSPECS of ≥4 and a duration under 3 months. The study excluded patients with other autoimmune diseases, uncontrolled infections, pregnancy or lactation. Using RNA transcripts, the TCR beta CDR3 regions were amplified. First-round RT-PCR used HTBI primers; second-round multiplex PCR followed. TCRdb ran MiXCR on the multiplex PCR reads and lists one entry per CDR3 protein. The sample gives nearly 400,000 distinct CDR3 sequences, about a sixth of which show up once; 1.6% is in the top ten. This clonotype was seen ten or more times. Its antigen is currently unknown. This CDR3 has 13 residues. Trimming shortened V by 3 bases and J by 6 bases, and 12 bases separated the two germline ends. CDR1 and CDR2 (germline): SGHTA, FQGNSA.

The TCR sequence derives from a woman aged 18-30 years with Graves' ophthalmopathy. Sequenced material: peripheral blood. The gene calls are TRBV7-2 and TRBJ2-7; D is unclear. CDR3 coding DNA: TGTGCCAGCAGCTTGGGATCGGGTCCCGAGCAGTACTTC. This encodes CASSLGSGPEQYF.